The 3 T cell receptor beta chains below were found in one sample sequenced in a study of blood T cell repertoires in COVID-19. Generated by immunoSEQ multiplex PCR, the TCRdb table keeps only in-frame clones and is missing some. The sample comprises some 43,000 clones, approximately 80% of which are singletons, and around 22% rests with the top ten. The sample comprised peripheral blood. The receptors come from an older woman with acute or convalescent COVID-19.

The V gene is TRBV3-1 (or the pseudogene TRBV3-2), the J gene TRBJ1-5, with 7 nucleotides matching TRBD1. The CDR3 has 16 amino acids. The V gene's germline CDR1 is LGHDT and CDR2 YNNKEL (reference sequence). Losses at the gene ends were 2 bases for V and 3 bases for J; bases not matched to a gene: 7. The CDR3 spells CASSQNPRGVNQPQHF. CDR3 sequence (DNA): TGTGCCAGCAGCCAAAACCCCAGGGGGGTCAATCAGCCCCAGCATTTT.

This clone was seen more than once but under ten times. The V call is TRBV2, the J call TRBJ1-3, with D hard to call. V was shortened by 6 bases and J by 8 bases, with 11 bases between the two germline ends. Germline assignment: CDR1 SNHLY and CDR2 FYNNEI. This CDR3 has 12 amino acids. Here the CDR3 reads CASRTVGDTIYF. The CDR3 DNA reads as TGTGCCAGCAGGACCGTCGGGGACACCATATATTTT.

The CDR3 DNA reads TGCGCCAGCAGTCGCTGGACAGGTTTGGTCTACGAGCAGTACTTC. Translation gives CASSRWTGLVYEQYF. V is TRBV10-1 and J is TRBJ2-7; TRBD1 agrees at 7 bases. The CDR3 runs 15 residues. The V segment lost 5 bases and the J segment 3 bases; nucleotides outside the gene matches: 10. Germline V gene lookup returns CDR1 WNHNN and CDR2 SYGVQD (reference sequence).